This T cell receptor (beta chain) is from a study of CXCR3-negative and CXCR3-positive naive CD8 T cells. General observations from the study: CXCR3-positive naive cells had TRB CDR3s that were more hydrophobic than CXCR3-negative naive cells had.

Sorts performed in triplicate captured 320,000 or so cells each from every CD8+ T cell subset. The naive CD8+ gate required CD45RO-CCR7+CD27+CD95- phenotype. Remarks on this clonotype: The antigen is not known.

The authors prepared UMI-labeled TRB cDNA libraries by 5' RACE. From its re-call of the 5' RACE reads, TCRdb lists each CDR3 protein once, without DNA. In all, the sample yields around 60,000 distinct CDR3 sequences. The sequenced sample consisted of naive CXCR3+ CD8+ T cells from blood. Subset denoted: CD45RO-CCR7+CD27+CD95- naive CD8+ T cells expressing CXCR3 (TNR3+). The TCR comes from a human donor in good health. Some clones in this sample may be carry-over from other donors' samples.

CDR3: CASSPQLNTEAFF. This rearrangement joins TRBV7-9 to TRBJ1-1. This CDR3 contains 13 residues. CDR1 and CDR2 (germline): SEHNR, FQNEAQ (reference sequence).